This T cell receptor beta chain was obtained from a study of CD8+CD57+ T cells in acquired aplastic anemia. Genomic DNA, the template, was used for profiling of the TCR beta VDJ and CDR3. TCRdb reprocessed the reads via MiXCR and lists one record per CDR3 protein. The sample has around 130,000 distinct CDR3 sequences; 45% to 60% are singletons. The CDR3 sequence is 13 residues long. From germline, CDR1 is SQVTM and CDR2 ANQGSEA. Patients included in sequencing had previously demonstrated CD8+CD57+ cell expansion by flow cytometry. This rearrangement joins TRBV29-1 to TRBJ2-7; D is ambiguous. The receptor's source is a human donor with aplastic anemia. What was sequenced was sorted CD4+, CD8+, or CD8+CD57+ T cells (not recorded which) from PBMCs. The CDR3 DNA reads TGCAGTGCCACTGCTCAAGGCCCCTACGAGCAGTACTTC. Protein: CSATAQGPYEQYF.